This T cell receptor beta chain stems from a study of blood T cell repertoires in COVID-19. In the study overall: PBMCs, B-cell-depleted T cells, or T cells were the source of the cDNA or gDNA that made up the material.

V shed 8 bases, J shed 3 bases, and the junction held 7 bases outside the gene matches. CDR3 size: 14 residues. Germline values: CDR1 MDHEN, CDR2 SYDVKM. In the original processing: Nucleated cell counts were estimated from reference gene primer amplification. Repertoires were generated with immunoSEQ multiplex PCR, while TCRdb's copy carries only in-frame clones and drops some. Clone size and the V and J calls come from that table; the DNA yielded D and trimming. There are hundreds of thousands of clones in the sample; over 75% occur only once, and around 10% lies in the top ten. This receptor was identified in a man aged 50 or older with COVID-19, enrolled during active disease. The rearrangement links TRBV28 to TRBJ1-2, with 9 bases lining up with TRBD1. Specimen: peripheral blood. DNA of the CDR3: TGTGCCAGCGAAATGGGACAGGGTGACTATGGCTACACCTTC. Amino acids: CASEMGQGDYGYTF.